The present T cell receptor (beta chain) was sequenced within a study of tumor and adjacent non-tumor tissue in lung cancer. Study information: On average, productive TCRbeta reads reached roughly 4 million per sample.

This CDR3 is 14 amino acids long. CDR1 MNHEY and CDR2 SVGEGT come from the germline V gene. V lost 6 bases, J lost 13 bases, and 22 bases lay in between. RNA was extracted from bulk tissue without any cell sorting. More than 3 cm separated this lung sample from the edge of the tumor. The library came from three nested PCR rounds adapted from ARM-PCR protocols. TCRdb independently ran MiXCR on the multiplex PCR reads; one entry per CDR3 protein. The sample contains 85,000 to 130,000 distinct CDR3 sequences, 55% to 65% of which appear only once. A remark on this clonotype: A much larger clone lies one base from this, so it may be a read error.

The V and J genes are TRBV6-2 or TRBV6-3 and TRBJ2-1, with D possibly matching TRBD1 (7 bases). The receptor comes from a man aged 30 to 45 with non-small cell lung cancer. Sequencing was performed on distant non-tumor lung tissue. In DNA, the CDR3 is TGTGCCAGCAGCACTAGCAGGGGGGCTCACGGCCAGTTCTTC. It encodes CASSTSRGAHGQFF.